These 11 T cell receptor beta chains were all obtained from the same sample, sequenced in a study of response to subunit inactivated influenza vaccine (dated by TCRdb to 2017 to 2018). Receptors were amplified or captured by RT-PCR. Sequenced using an Illumina HiSeq 2500. TCRdb took the public reads, trimmed them with fastp at Q25, ran MiXCR for clone calling and kept in-frame beta chains. One record per CDR3 amino acid sequence lists the most common genes and DNA. Counted in this sample were hundreds of thousands of distinct CDR3 sequences; around 14% of them appeared once. 11% of the sample lies in the top ten. The sequences come from PBMCs from blood, collected about 13 days after vaccination. The receptors derive from a man in his forties or fifties who received an inactivated influenza vaccine. Donor details come from another sample of the same person, matched by shared clones.

This clonotype was observed a handful of times. The chain recombines TRBV6-1 with TRBJ1-5, with 7 bases matching TRBD1. The CDR3 has 13 amino acids. Per germline, CDR1 MNHNS and CDR2 SASEGT. V dropped 6 bases and J dropped 4; count of bases not matched to a gene: 3. The CDR3 DNA follows: TGTGCCAGCAGAGGACAGGTGAATCAGCCCCAGCATTTT. Residues: CASRGQVNQPQHF.

J is TRBJ2-3 and V is TRBV7-9; maybe TRBD2 (6 bases). The V end lost 5 bases, the J end lost 3 bases, and 15 bases lay between the germline ends. This CDR3 contains 15 residues. Looked up from germline, CDR1 is SEHNR and CDR2 is FQNEAQ (reference sequence). CDR3 amino acids: CASSTGTPTTDTQYF. CDR3 sequence (DNA): TGTGCCAGCAGCACCGGGACTCCCACTACAGATACGCAGTATTTT.

This clonotype was observed at least ten times. The V and J genes are TRBV7-2 and TRBJ1-1; D uncertain. CDR3 length: 13 residues. V was trimmed by 4 bases and J by 7 bases, leaving 13 bases between them. CDR1 and CDR2 from the germline V gene are SGHTA and FQGNSA. CDR3 sequence (DNA): TGTGCCAGCAGCTCGCTGCGCAGGTTTGAAGCTTTCTTT. Amino acid sequence: CASSSLRRFEAFF.

CDR3 sequence: CASRRTSYEQFF. The CDR3 DNA sequence: TGTGCCAGCAGGAGGACCAGCTATGAGCAGTTCTTC. The chain employs TRBV6-2 or TRBV6-3 and TRBJ2-1; D call uncertain. The CDR3 contains 12 residues. Germline loops: CDR1 MNHEY, CDR2 SVGEGT. Trimming removed 6 bases at V and 8 bases at J, with 11 bases between.

Regarding this clonotype: Germline is not matched at one junction end, which may reflect a read error. The rearrangement joins TRBV20-1 to TRBJ2-1; 7 nucleotides line up with TRBD2. This CDR3 comprises 16 residues. Germline values: CDR1 DFQATT, CDR2 SNEGSKA (reference sequence). CDR3 coding DNA: TGCTGTGCTAGAGACCTAGCGGAAGCCATTGAGAATGAGCAGTTCTTC. Its protein product is CCARDLAEAIENEQFF.

About this clonotype itself: A much larger clonotype is one base distant, so this may be a read error. The chain is built from TRBV5-1 and TRBJ2-3; D is perhaps TRBD1 (5 bases). Trimming took 1 base from V and 3 from J, leaving 9 bases between them. Looked up from germline, CDR1 is SGHRS and CDR2 is YFSETQ. The CDR3 extends over 14 amino acids. The CDR3 DNA sequence: TGCGCCAGCAGCTTGACCAGGGCGACAGATACGCAGTATTTT. This codes for CASSLTRATDTQYF.

This clonotype was found many times. The rearrangement joins TRBV20-1 to TRBJ2-1; D not resolved. This CDR3 has 11 amino acids. The germline CDR1 and CDR2 sequences are DFQATT and SNEGSKA (reference sequence). The V end was cut by 2 bases, the J end by 10 bases, with 9 bases between. As DNA, the CDR3 is TGCAGTGCTAGAATCCTGGGAGAGCAGTTCTTC. The encoded protein is CSARILGEQFF.

This clonotype was found many times. The CDR3 sequence: CASSPGGAYGYTF. The CDR3 nucleotides are TGTGCCAGCAGTCCCGGCGGCGCTTATGGCTACACCTTC. This rearrangement joins TRBV12-3 or TRBV12-4 to TRBJ1-2; D unresolved. The CDR3 is made up of 13 amino acids. V was shortened by 5 bases and J by 5 bases, with 12 bases between the two germline ends.

The chain has TRBV10-3 and TRBJ2-7; 9 bases align to TRBD2. The germline CDR1 and CDR2 sequences are ENHRY and SYGVKD. This CDR3 is built from 16 residues. J gave up 6 bases and V 2 bases, and 11 bases lay outside the gene matches. Here the CDR3 DNA reads TGTGCCATCAGTGAGGCCATAGCGGGAGCCCTAGGCGAGCAGTACTTC. Residues: CAISEAIAGALGEQYF.

This clonotype was recorded many times. The V and J genes are TRBV10-3 and TRBJ1-5; 7 nucleotides align to TRBD1. Looked up from germline, CDR1 is ENHRY and CDR2 is SYGVKD. With 3 bases clipped from V and 0 bases from J, the junction kept 14 bases outside the gene matches. The CDR3 is 19 amino acids. This CDR3 reads CAISEDGWAGGNSNQPQHF. The CDR3 DNA sequence: TGTGCCATCAGTGAAGATGGGTGGGCAGGGGGAAATAGCAATCAGCCCCAGCATTTT.

At least ten counts were recorded for this clonotype. J is TRBJ2-2 and V is TRBV29-1; D is ambiguous. Deletions cut 2 bases from V and 1 base from J, with 8 bases between. CDR1 is SQVTM and CDR2 is ANQGSEA in the germline V gene. The CDR3 is made up of 14 amino acids. This CDR3 is CSVENAMNTGELFF. The CDR3 DNA reads as TGCAGCGTTGAAAATGCGATGAACACCGGGGAGCTGTTTTTT.